Shown below are 19 T cell receptor beta chains from a single sample sequenced in a study of beta chain features in type 1 diabetes. Every isolated RNA sample was fully reverse transcribed, so sequencing captured expressed TCRB transcripts. Sequenced by immunoSEQ multiplex PCR; TCRdb stores in-frame clones only, minus some. The data show over 600,000 clones, around 12% seen once. For these TCRs, the target antigens are not known. Study conclusions and caveats: TCRB CDR3s from Type 1 diabetes patients were moderately but significantly shorter in all four CD4+ subsets.

Sequencing was performed on naive CD4+ T cells from blood. All receptors come from a man younger than 45 with type 1 diabetes.

This clone was seen a handful of times. The rearrangement links TRBV7-9 to TRBJ1-4; the D is unclear. The germline gives CDR1 SEHNR, CDR2 FQNEAQ (reference sequence). This CDR3 is 12 amino acids long. Trimming left V 5 bases short and J 8 bases short, with 9 bases between. CDR3 bases: TGTGCCAGCAGCGATCGAGGAGAAAAACTGTTTTTT. Its translation: CASSDRGEKLFF.

The chain uses TRBV7-9 and TRBJ1-5; D is ambiguous. Trimming pared 1 base from V and 7 bases from J, leaving 14 bases between. Germline V gene data show CDR1 as SEHNR and CDR2 as FQNEAQ (reference sequence). The length of the CDR3 is 15 residues. CDR3 bases: TGTGCCAGCAGCTTAGGCGGGCGTTGGGCGCAGCCCCAGCATTTT. Encoded protein: CASSLGGRWAQPQHF.

V is TRBV9 and J is TRBJ1-3, with unresolved D. Germline V gives CDR1 SGDLS, CDR2 YYNGEE. This CDR3 spans 16 amino acids. V lost 3 bases to trimming and J lost 0 bases, with 13 bases between them. The CDR3 DNA is TGTGCCAGCAGCGCCGGTCCCATCCACTCTGGAAACACCATATATTTT. It specifies CASSAGPIHSGNTIYF.

This clone showed up just a few times. The chain links TRBV11-1 to TRBJ2-1, with D perhaps TRBD1 (6 bases). Deletions cut 1 base from V and 0 bases from J, with 7 bases between. This CDR3 spans 15 amino acids. Germline loops: CDR1 SGHAT, CDR2 FQDESV (reference sequence). As DNA, the CDR3 is TGTGCCAGCAGCTTAGAGGACAGCTCCTACAATGAGCAGTTCTTC. Translation: CASSLEDSSYNEQFF.

The V gene is TRBV7-9, the J gene TRBJ2-4; 8 bases map to TRBD1. V lost 5 bases to trimming and J lost 3 bases; unmatched junction nucleotides: 6. CDR3 length: 15 amino acids. Germline V gene data show CDR1 as SEHNR and CDR2 as FQNEAQ (reference sequence). The CDR3 loop is CASSVGQGRKNIQYF. The CDR3 coding sequence is TGTGCCAGCAGCGTCGGACAGGGCCGCAAAAACATTCAGTACTTC.

The rearrangement links TRBV18 to TRBJ1-1; possible D gene TRBD1, 5 bases. The V and J ends lost 3 bases and 2 bases respectively, with 13 bases between them. CDR1 and CDR2 (germline): KGHSH, LQKENI. This CDR3 is built from 15 residues. The CDR3 reads CASSPFQTDNTEAFF. The DNA for the CDR3 is TGTGCCAGCTCACCGTTCCAGACAGATAACACTGAAGCTTTCTTT.

The rearrangement links TRBV15 to TRBJ2-1; D is possibly TRBD1 (5 bases). V lost 0 bases and J 3 bases, leaving 9 bases between the germline ends. The CDR3 totals 15 residues. CDR1 is LNHNV, CDR2 YYDKDF, per germline (reference sequence). CDR3 residues: CATSRDRGHYNEQFF. The CDR3 DNA sequence: TGTGCCACCAGCAGAGACCGAGGACACTACAATGAGCAGTTCTTC.

The chain joins TRBV5-1 to TRBJ2-7; 10 bases are a match to TRBD1. Germline V gene lookup returns CDR1 SGHRS and CDR2 YFSETQ. This CDR3 region has 17 residues. V lost 0 bases and J lost 2; bases outside the gene matches: 8. As DNA, the CDR3 is TGCGCCAGCAGCTTGGGGCCGGGACAGGGGAATACCTACGAGCAGTACTTC. Encoded protein: CASSLGPGQGNTYEQYF.

A few counts support this clone. V is TRBV7-9 and J is TRBJ2-4; 8 nucleotides match TRBD1. With 3 bases clipped from V and 2 bases from J, the junction kept 3 bases outside the gene matches. Germline assignment: CDR1 SEHNR and CDR2 FQNEAQ (reference sequence). This CDR3 has 15 amino acids. CDR3 DNA: TGTGCCAGCAGCTTCGACAGGGGCTCCAAAAACATTCAGTACTTC. It encodes CASSFDRGSKNIQYF.

This clone was seen only a few times. The sample contains more than one DNA sequence encoding this CDR3. This chain uses TRBV29-1 with TRBJ2-1, with D uncertain. Germline CDR1 reads SQVTM; CDR2 reads ANQGSEA. CDR3 size: 9 residues. Trimming left V 2 bases short and J 7 bases short, with 0 bases between. This CDR3 is CSVENEQFF. In DNA form, the CDR3 reads TGCAGCGTTGAAAATGAGCAGTTCTTC.

The chain joins TRBV4-1 to TRBJ1-5; 7 nucleotides align to TRBD1. V lost 4 bases to trimming and J lost 5 bases; unmatched junction nucleotides: 14. Germline CDR1 MGHRA, CDR2 YSYEKL. CDR3 length: 17 residues. Here the CDR3 DNA reads TGCGCCAGCAGCCCACCAGTCGAACGGGACAGACATCAGCCCCAGCATTTT. This codes for CASSPPVERDRHQPQHF.

This clone came up a few times. This specimen includes other DNA sequences encoding the same CDR3. The CDR3 spells CASSPPGGNYGYTF. DNA for the CDR3: TGTGCCAGCTCACCACCAGGGGGCAACTATGGCTACACCTTC. This sequence joins TRBV18 and TRBJ1-2, with 7 positions matching TRBD1. This CDR3 is built from 14 residues. The V segment lost 0 bases and the J segment 2 bases; nucleotides outside the gene matches: 0. Germline V lookup: CDR1 KGHSH, CDR2 LQKENI. The entire variable domain, with the rest obtained from reference TRBV18 and TRBJ1-2, is as follows: NAGVMQNPRHLVRRRGQEARLRCSPMKGHSHVYWYRQLPEEGLKFMVYLQKENIIDESGMPKERFSAEFPKEGPSILRIQQVVRGDSAAYFCASSPPGGNYGYTFGSGTRLTVV.

This clone was seen a few times. The V and J genes are TRBV6-6 and TRBJ1-2; D may be TRBD1 (5 bases). V lost 6 bases to trimming and J lost 4 bases, with 9 bases between them. Germline V gene data show CDR1 as MNHNY and CDR2 as SVGAGI (reference sequence). CDR3 size: 12 residues. CDR3 sequence: CASSSRAYGYTF. The CDR3, as DNA: TGTGCCAGCAGCAGCAGGGCCTATGGCTACACCTTC.

The V gene is TRBV5-4, the J gene TRBJ2-3, with 10 bases that match TRBD2. This CDR3 is built from 17 residues. The germline V gene has CDR1 SGHNT and CDR2 YYREEE (reference sequence). J lost 3 bases, V lost 0 bases, and 7 bases had no gene match. The CDR3 region has the DNA TGTGCCAGCAGCTTGGAAGCGGGGGGGCCGGGTACAGATACGCAGTATTTT. It is translated as CASSLEAGGPGTDTQYF.

The gene calls are TRBV7-3 and TRBJ1-4, with TRBD1 matching over 9 bases. The CDR3 totals 14 residues. Looked up from germline, CDR1 is SGHTA and CDR2 is FQGTGA. V was clipped by 5 bases and J by 10 bases; unmatched bases: 8. This CDR3 reads CASSQGQGPVKLFF. The CDR3 DNA reads TGTGCCAGCAGCCAAGGACAGGGGCCCGTAAAACTGTTTTTT.

V is TRBV2 and J is TRBJ2-1; TRBD2 agrees at 10 bases. The CDR3 runs 15 residues. The V and J ends lost 8 bases and 9 bases, in that order; junction bases with no gene match: 13. CDR1 SNHLY and CDR2 FYNNEI come from the germline V gene. CDR3 in amino acids: CASGGGGLADGEQFF. The DNA for the CDR3 is TGTGCCAGCGGGGGGGGAGGACTAGCGGATGGTGAGCAGTTCTTC. The full variable domain, in which reference TRBV2 and TRBJ2-1 provide the parts outside the CDR3, is EPEVTQTPSHQVTQMGQEVILRCVPISNHLYFYWYRQILGQKVEFLVSFYNNEISEKSEIFDDQFSVERPDGSNFTLKIRSTKLEDSAMYFCASGGGGLADGEQFFGPGTRLTVL.

A few counts support this clone. This sequence joins TRBV9 and TRBJ1-2, with a weak D call TRBD1 (5 bases). V was pared by 3 bases and J by 8 bases, with 20 bases between. Germline loops: CDR1 SGDLS, CDR2 YYNGEE. The CDR3 loop spans 15 amino acids. The CDR3 DNA is TGTGCCAGCAGCGCACTAGGGACTCAAGCAGGGGGCTACACCTTC. It yields the protein CASSALGTQAGGYTF.

The chain recombines TRBV4-2 with TRBJ2-7; possibly TRBD1 for D (6 bases). This CDR3 is built from 15 residues. The germline CDR1 and CDR2 sequences are LGHNA and YNFKEQ. The V end lost 4 bases, the J end lost 1 base, and 14 bases lay between the germline ends. The CDR3 sequence: CASSLDRQVSYEQYF. DNA for the CDR3: TGTGCCAGCAGCCTAGACAGGCAGGTGTCCTACGAGCAGTACTTC.

V gene TRBV6-5 combines with J gene TRBJ2-5; D may be TRBD1 (5 bases). Trimming removed 2 bases from V and 1 base from J, with 11 bases in between. In germline, CDR1 is MNHEY, CDR2 SVGAGI. This CDR3 has 15 residues. The CDR3 DNA reads TGTGCCAGCAGTTACAGGGGCCAGGCCCAAGAGACCCAGTACTTC. Translating gives CASSYRGQAQETQYF.